The rows below give T cell receptor beta chains drawn from one sample of a study of identical twins. TCRdb reprocessed the 5' RACE reads via MiXCR and lists one record per CDR3 protein. The data contain about 280,000 distinct CDR3 sequences, more than 6.5% of them singletons. This same sample was also part of a study on yellow fever vaccine responses in identical twins.

What was sequenced was memory (CD45RO+) T cells sorted from blood. These TCRs come from a woman in her late teens or twenties in good health. Both conserved end residues are part of each CDR3. The order of the fields is D gene, CDR3 length, clone size, J gene, V gene, CDR3 DNA, CDR3 protein. The D gene is left open where the match is weak. Some rows have no size entry. The others give once, few or many, or a class for an expanded clone.

>-|15|-|TRBJ1-1|TRBV7-8
TGTGCCAGCAGGGGTAGGGGGTCCCCGAACACTGAAGCTTTCTTT
CASRGRGSPNTEAFF
>-|15|many|TRBJ2-5|TRBV7-2
TGTGCCAGCAGCTTATGGCGGGGTCAACGCGAGACCCAGTACTTC
CASSLWRGQRETQYF
>-|13|few|TRBJ2-2|TRBV6-5
TGTGCCAGCAGTTTTCGGATCGACGGGGAGCTGTTTTTT
CASSFRIDGELFF
>-|13|-|TRBJ1-2|TRBV20-1
TGCAGTGCCAACCCTACAGAAAACTATGGCTACACCTTC
CSANPTENYGYTF
>-|9|few|TRBJ2-3|TRBV2
TGTGCCCTCACAGATACGCAGTATTTT
CALTDTQYF
>TRBD2|15|-|TRBJ2-5|TRBV5-6
TGTGCCAGCAGCTTCGGTAGCGGGGGTATTGAGACCCAGTACTTC
CASSFGSGGIETQYF
>-|15|-|TRBJ2-2|TRBV6-5
TGTGCCAGCAGTTACTCGCCCCTGAACACCGGGGAGCTGTTTTTT
CASSYSPLNTGELFF
>-|16|many|TRBJ2-5|TRBV24-1
TGTGCCACCAGTGATTCAGGGGACGGCCCTCCAGGGACCCAGTACTTC
CATSDSGDGPPGTQYF
>-|14|many|TRBJ1-1|TRBV27
TGTGCCAGCAGTTTAAAGGGCGCAGGGCCTGAAGCTTTCTTT
CASSLKGAGPEAFF
>-|14|many|TRBJ1-1|TRBV5-1
TGCGCCAGCAGCCTCACTTACCCGGACACTGAAGCTTTCTTT
CASSLTYPDTEAFF
>-|13|-|TRBJ2-1|TRBV11-2
TGTGCCAGCAGCTTATTAAGGGCAAATGAGCAGTTCTTC
CASSLLRANEQFF
>TRBD2|15|many|TRBJ2-1|TRBV10-3
TGTGCCATCAGTCCGGGCGGGGGAAACAACAATGAGCAGTTCTTC
CAISPGGGNNNEQFF
>-|15|-|TRBJ2-1|TRBV19
TGTGCCAGTAGTTTTCAGGAGAGCTCCTACAATGAGCAGTTCTTC
CASSFQESSYNEQFF
>-|14|few|TRBJ2-2|TRBV7-2
TGTGCCAGCAGCCTCCAGAAGGGGACCGGGGAGCTGTTTTTT
CASSLQKGTGELFF
>-|11|many|TRBJ2-7|TRBV15
TGTGCCACCAGCAGTGATCGGACACAGTACTTC
CATSSDRTQYF
>TRBD2|14|many|TRBJ2-1|TRBV5-6
TGTGCCAGCAGCTTCGGGACTAGCTACAATGAGCAGTTCTTC
CASSFGTSYNEQFF